The 19 T cell receptor beta chains given below trace back to one sample, sequenced in a study of T cell responses to AZD1222 COVID-19 vaccine. This table comes from immunoSEQ multiplex PCR, and its TCRdb copy is limited to in-frame clones, with some not included. The sample records roughly 140,000 clones, about nine tenths being singletons. This material consisted of peripheral blood, taken 28 days after the second AZD1222 dose. These receptors came from an adult who received the AZD1222 COVID-19 vaccine.

This clone has more than one count but fewer than ten. This chain uses TRBV7-2 with TRBJ2-5; a weak D match, TRBD2 (5 bases). In germline, CDR1 is SGHTA, CDR2 FQGNSA. The CDR3 is 16 residues long. The V end was cut by 5 bases, the J end by 5 bases, with 21 bases between. The CDR3 reads CASSPSLAALRETQYF. The CDR3 nucleotides read TGTGCCAGCAGCCCTAGCCTAGCCGCCCTTCGTGAGACCCAGTACTTC.

The chain links TRBV2 to TRBJ1-6, with D possibly matching TRBD1 (6 bases). The germline V and J ends were trimmed by 4 bases and 10 bases, with 14 bases remaining between them. CDR3 length equals 14 residues. Germline V lookup: CDR1 SNHLY, CDR2 FYNNEI. CDR3 bases: TGTGCCAGCAGTGTAGGCCTGAGGGGGTCACCCCTCCACTTT. This gives the protein CASSVGLRGSPLHF.

This clone was seen just once. The J gene is TRBJ2-4, the V gene TRBV6-6; D might be TRBD1 (5 bases). Germline CDR1 is MNHNY and CDR2 is SVGAGI (reference sequence). The CDR3 has 13 residues. The V and J ends lost 0 bases and 12 bases respectively, with 12 bases between them. The CDR3 DNA reads as TGTGCCAGCAGTTACTCGAAAGACAGTGGTCAGTACTTC. It yields the protein CASSYSKDSGQYF.

The chain combines TRBV19 with TRBJ2-5; 9 bases are a match to TRBD1. V lost 7 bases, J lost 4 bases, and 4 bases stayed unmatched. CDR1 is LNHDA, CDR2 SQIVND, per germline (reference sequence). The CDR3 has 13 residues. CDR3 region: CASTPGQGETQYF. The CDR3 nucleotides read TGTGCCAGTACCCCGGGACAGGGAGAGACCCAGTACTTC. The whole variable domain, filled in from reference TRBV19 and TRBJ2-5, reads DGGITQSPKYLFRKEGQNVTLSCEQNLNHDAMYWYRQDPGQGLRLIYYSQIVNDFQKGDIAEGYSVSREKKESFPLTVTSAQKNPTAFYLCASTPGQGETQYFGPGTRLLVL.

V gene TRBV2 combines with J gene TRBJ1-2; 7 bases are a match to TRBD1. This CDR3 has 12 residues. Trimming removed 6 bases from V and 8 bases from J; junction bases left unmatched: 6. Per the germline V gene, CDR1 is SNHLY and CDR2 is FYNNEI. In DNA form, the CDR3 reads TGTGCCAGCAGGGGGACAGCGGCGGGCTACACCTTC. Translation gives CASRGTAAGYTF.

This rearrangement joins TRBV19 to TRBJ2-6, with unresolved D. This CDR3 has 16 amino acids. V gave up 1 base and J gave up 0 bases, with 7 bases separating them. CDR1 LNHDA and CDR2 SQIVND come from the germline V gene (reference sequence). CDR3 nucleotide sequence: TGTGCCAGTAGTATAGTTCGGATCTCTGGGGCCAACGTCCTGACTTTC. Amino acid sequence: CASSIVRISGANVLTF.

This chain connects TRBV2 to TRBJ2-5; 12 bases line up with TRBD2. The germline CDR1 and CDR2 sequences are SNHLY and FYNNEI. V lost 4 bases and J lost 5; bases outside the gene matches: 8. The CDR3 consists of 16 residues. The CDR3 sequence: CASSGLAGGPGETQYF. CDR3 DNA: TGTGCCAGCAGTGGGCTAGCGGGGGGGCCGGGGGAGACCCAGTACTTC. Full variable domain (outside the CDR3, taken from reference TRBV2 and TRBJ2-5): EPEVTQTPSHQVTQMGQEVILRCVPISNHLYFYWYRQILGQKVEFLVSFYNNEISEKSEIFDDQFSVERPDGSNFTLKIRSTKLEDSAMYFCASSGLAGGPGETQYFGPGTRLLVL.

The rearrangement links TRBV11-2 to TRBJ2-7; D not certain. This CDR3 is 14 amino acids long. The V end lost 1 base, the J end lost 1 base, and 8 bases lay between the germline ends. The germline V gene encodes CDR1 SGHAT and CDR2 FQNNGV. CDR3 coding DNA: TGTGCCAGCAGCTTAGGACCAATATCCTACGAGCAGTACTTC. Residues: CASSLGPISYEQYF.

V and J are TRBV7-3 and TRBJ2-1; perhaps TRBD2 as D (6 bases). The V gene's germline CDR1 is SGHTA and CDR2 FQGTGA. Trimming cost V 1 base and J 4 bases, with 14 bases left between them. The CDR3 runs 16 residues. CDR3 nucleotide sequence: TGTGCCAGCAGCTTAAGGACTACCCTAACGTACAATGAGCAGTTCTTC. Its protein is CASSLRTTLTYNEQFF.

With respect to this clone: A read error may produce the germline difference seen at one junction end. The chain links TRBV15 to TRBJ2-1; TRBD2 matches at 9 bases. The V gene's germline CDR1 is LNHNV and CDR2 YYDKDF (reference sequence). CDR3 length equals 17 residues. Written as DNA, the CDR3 is TGTGCCACCAGCCGAGACTATAGCGGGGGCCTCGGCTATGAGCAGTTCTTC. As protein: CATSRDYSGGLGYEQFF. The full variable domain, in which reference TRBV15 and TRBJ2-1 provide the parts outside the CDR3, is DAMVIQNPRYQVTQFGKPVTLSCSQTLNHNVMYWYQQKSSQAPKLLFHYYDKDFNNEADTPDNFQSRRPNTSFCFLDIRSPGLGDTAMYLCATSRDYSGGLGYEQFFGPGTRLTVL.

The chain joins TRBV5-1 to TRBJ1-1; weak D call: TRBD1 (5 bases). Trimming removed 2 bases from V and 0 bases from J, with 11 bases in between. The CDR3 has 15 amino acids. The V gene's germline CDR1 is SGHRS and CDR2 YFSETQ. This CDR3 reads CASSFRGYMNTEAFF. CDR3 DNA: TGCGCCAGCAGCTTTCGGGGGTACATGAACACTGAAGCTTTCTTT. Full variable domain (outside the CDR3, taken from reference TRBV5-1 and TRBJ1-1): KAGVTQTPRYLIKTRGQQVTLSCSPISGHRSVSWYQQTPGQGLQFLFEYFSETQRNKGNFPGRFSGRQFSNSRSEMNVSTLELGDSALYLCASSFRGYMNTEAFFGQGTRLTVV.

This clone was observed once. J is TRBJ1-6 and V is TRBV3-1 (or the pseudogene TRBV3-2); D possibly corresponds to TRBD1 (6 bases). The CDR3 length is 14 residues. Germline V gives CDR1 LGHDT, CDR2 YNNKEL (reference sequence). The V and J ends lost 5 bases and 6 bases respectively, with 11 bases between them. Here the CDR3 DNA reads TGTGCCAGCAGCTTCGGACAGAGTAATTCACCCCTCCACTTT. Encoded protein: CASSFGQSNSPLHF.

This chain joins TRBV15 and TRBJ1-4; maybe TRBD1 (6 bases). Trimming left V 0 bases short and J 8 bases short, with 13 bases between. This CDR3 region has 15 residues. Germline loops: CDR1 LNHNV, CDR2 YYDKDF (reference sequence). The DNA of the CDR3 is TGTGCCACCAGCAGAGAAAGTAGGGGGTCCGAAAAACTGTTTTTT. This translates into CATSRESRGSEKLFF.

This clone turned up a few times. The chain uses TRBV2 and TRBJ2-2, with 11 bases aligning to TRBD2. V lost 5 bases and J lost 3; bases outside the gene matches: 5. Germline CDR1 and CDR2: SNHLY and FYNNEI. The CDR3 runs to 16 residues. The CDR3 is CASSPTSGGYTGELFF. Here the CDR3 DNA reads TGTGCCAGCAGTCCTACTAGCGGGGGCTACACCGGGGAGCTGTTTTTT.

The chain joins TRBV5-6 to TRBJ1-3, with D uncertain. The germline V and J ends were trimmed by 4 bases and 0 bases, with 14 bases remaining between them. CDR3 length: 16 amino acids. Per germline, CDR1 SGHDT and CDR2 YYEEEE. CDR3 DNA sequence: TGTGCCAGCAGCCTGGTAGGGAAAGGCTCTGGAAACACCATATATTTT. It translates to CASSLVGKGSGNTIYF.

The chain has TRBV4-2 and TRBJ1-1; perhaps TRBD1 as D (6 bases). Germline CDR1 reads LGHNA; CDR2 reads YNFKEQ. V was trimmed by 1 base and J by 1 base, leaving 10 bases between them. CDR3 size: 15 residues. CDR3 sequence (DNA): TGTGCCAGCAGCCAAGGGGGGGCGCCGAACACTGAAGCTTTCTTT. Its protein product is CASSQGGAPNTEAFF.

This clone appeared a few times. The chain uses TRBV7-2 and TRBJ1-1; D perhaps matches TRBD1 (6 bases). This CDR3 region has 15 residues. CDR1 and CDR2 (germline): SGHTA, FQGNSA. Trimming took 0 bases from V and 1 from J, leaving 9 bases between them. The CDR3 nucleotides are TGTGCCAGCAGCTTAGCGGTCAGGGGGAACACTGAAGCTTTCTTT. Translating gives CASSLAVRGNTEAFF.

The gene calls are TRBV6-5 and TRBJ2-7; perhaps D is TRBD1 or TRBD2 (5 bases each). V was shortened by 1 base and J by 7 bases, with 5 bases between the two germline ends. The length of the CDR3 is 11 residues. Germline-derived CDR1 and CDR2 are MNHEY and SVGAGI. The CDR3 loop is CASSYWGEQYF. Written as DNA, the CDR3 is TGTGCCAGCAGTTACTGGGGGGAGCAGTACTTC.

This chain uses TRBV9 with TRBJ1-4; D is ambiguous. Trimming shortened V by 0 bases and J by 6 bases, and 12 bases separated the two germline ends. CDR1 SGDLS and CDR2 YYNGEE come from the germline V gene. This CDR3 is 15 amino acids long. CDR3 sequence: CASSVGPENDEKLFF. The CDR3, as DNA: TGTGCCAGCAGCGTAGGGCCTGAGAATGATGAAAAACTGTTTTTT.